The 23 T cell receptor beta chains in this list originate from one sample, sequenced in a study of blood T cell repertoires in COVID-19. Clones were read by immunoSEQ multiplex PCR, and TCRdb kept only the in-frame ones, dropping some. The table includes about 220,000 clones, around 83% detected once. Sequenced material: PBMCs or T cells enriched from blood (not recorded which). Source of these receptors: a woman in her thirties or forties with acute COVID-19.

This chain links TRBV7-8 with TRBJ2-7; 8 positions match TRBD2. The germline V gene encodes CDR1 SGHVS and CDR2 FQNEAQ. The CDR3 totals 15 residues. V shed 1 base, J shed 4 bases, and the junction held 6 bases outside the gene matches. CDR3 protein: CASSLGSGGEYEQYF. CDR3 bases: TGTGCCAGCAGCTTAGGATCGGGGGGGGAGTACGAGCAGTACTTC.

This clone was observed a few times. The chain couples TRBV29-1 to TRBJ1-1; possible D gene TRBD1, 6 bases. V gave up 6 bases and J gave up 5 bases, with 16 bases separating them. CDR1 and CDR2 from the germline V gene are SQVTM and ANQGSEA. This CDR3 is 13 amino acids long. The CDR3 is CSVYYRARTEAFF. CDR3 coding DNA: TGCAGCGTATACTACAGGGCGAGGACTGAAGCTTTCTTT.

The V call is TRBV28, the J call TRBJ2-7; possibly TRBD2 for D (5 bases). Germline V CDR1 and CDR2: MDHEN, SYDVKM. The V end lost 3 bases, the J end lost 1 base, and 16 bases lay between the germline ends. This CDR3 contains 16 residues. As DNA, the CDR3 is TGTGCCAGCAGTTTGTTTAAATGGGAGTTTTCCTACGAGCAGTACTTC. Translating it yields CASSLFKWEFSYEQYF.

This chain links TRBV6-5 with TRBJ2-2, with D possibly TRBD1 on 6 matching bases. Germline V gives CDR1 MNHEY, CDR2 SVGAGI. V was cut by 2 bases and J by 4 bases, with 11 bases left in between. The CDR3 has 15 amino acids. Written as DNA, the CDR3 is TGTGCCAGCAGTTACGGGGACACGGCCACCGGGGAGCTGTTTTTT. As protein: CASSYGDTATGELFF.

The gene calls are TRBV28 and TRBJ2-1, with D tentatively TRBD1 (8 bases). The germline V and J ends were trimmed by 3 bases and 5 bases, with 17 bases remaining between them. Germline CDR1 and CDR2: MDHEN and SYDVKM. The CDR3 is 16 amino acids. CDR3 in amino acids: CASSLGRGTGDNEQFF. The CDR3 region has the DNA TGTGCCAGCAGTTTGGGGCGGGGGACAGGTGACAATGAGCAGTTCTTC.

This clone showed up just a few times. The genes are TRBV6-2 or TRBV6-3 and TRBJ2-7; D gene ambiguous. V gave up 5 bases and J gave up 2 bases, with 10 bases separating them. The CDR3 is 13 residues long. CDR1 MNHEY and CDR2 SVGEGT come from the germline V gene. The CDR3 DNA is TGTGCCAGCAGTCTCACAGCTCCCTACGAGCAGTACTTC. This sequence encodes CASSLTAPYEQYF.

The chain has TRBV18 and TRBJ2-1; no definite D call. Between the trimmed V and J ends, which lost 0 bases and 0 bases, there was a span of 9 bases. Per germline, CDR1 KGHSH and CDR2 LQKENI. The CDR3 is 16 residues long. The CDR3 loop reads CASSPPSVSSYNEQFF. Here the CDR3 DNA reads TGTGCCAGCTCACCACCGAGCGTGAGCTCCTACAATGAGCAGTTCTTC.

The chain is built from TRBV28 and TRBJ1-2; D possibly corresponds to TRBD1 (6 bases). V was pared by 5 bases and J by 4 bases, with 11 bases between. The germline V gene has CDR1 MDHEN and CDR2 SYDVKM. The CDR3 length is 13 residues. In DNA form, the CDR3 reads TGTGCCAGCAGTGCTACAGGGAGCTATGGCTACACCTTC. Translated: CASSATGSYGYTF.

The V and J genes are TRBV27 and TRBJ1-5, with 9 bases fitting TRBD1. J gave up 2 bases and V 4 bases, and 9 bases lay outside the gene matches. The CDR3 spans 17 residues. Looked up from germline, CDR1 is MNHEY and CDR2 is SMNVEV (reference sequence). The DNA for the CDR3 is TGTGCCAGCAGTTCCCTTCTTAGACAGGGGGGCAATCAGCCCCAGCATTTT. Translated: CASSSLLRQGGNQPQHF.

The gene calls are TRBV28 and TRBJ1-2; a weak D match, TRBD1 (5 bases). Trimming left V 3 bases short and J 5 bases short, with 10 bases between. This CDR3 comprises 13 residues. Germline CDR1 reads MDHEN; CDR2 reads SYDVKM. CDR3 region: CASSFPGTYGYTF. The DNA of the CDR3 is TGTGCCAGCAGTTTCCCCGGGACTTATGGCTACACCTTC.

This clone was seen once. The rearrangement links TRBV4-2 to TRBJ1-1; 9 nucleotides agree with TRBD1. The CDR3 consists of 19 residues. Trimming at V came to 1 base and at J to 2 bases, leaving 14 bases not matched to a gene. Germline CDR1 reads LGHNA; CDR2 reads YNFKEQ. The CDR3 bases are TGTGCCAGCAGCCAAGGTGGTTCATGGGACAGGGAGGTAAACACTGAAGCTTTCTTT. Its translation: CASSQGGSWDREVNTEAFF.

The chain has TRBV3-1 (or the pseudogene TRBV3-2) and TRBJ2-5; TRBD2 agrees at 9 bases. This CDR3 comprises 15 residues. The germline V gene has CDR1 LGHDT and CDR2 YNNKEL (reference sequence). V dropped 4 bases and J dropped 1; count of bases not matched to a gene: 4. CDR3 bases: TGTGCCAGCAGCCCCCTGACTAGCGGCCAAGAGACCCAGTACTTC. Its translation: CASSPLTSGQETQYF.

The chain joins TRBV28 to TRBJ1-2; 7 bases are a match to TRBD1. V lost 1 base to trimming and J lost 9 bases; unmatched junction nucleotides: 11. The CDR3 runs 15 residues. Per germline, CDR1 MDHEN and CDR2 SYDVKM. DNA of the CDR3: TGTGCCAGCAGTTTATTCAACGACAGGGCGAAAAGCTACACCTTC. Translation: CASSLFNDRAKSYTF.

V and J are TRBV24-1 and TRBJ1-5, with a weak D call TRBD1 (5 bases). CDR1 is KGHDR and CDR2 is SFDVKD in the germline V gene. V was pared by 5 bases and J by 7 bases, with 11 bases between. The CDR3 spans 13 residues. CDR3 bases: TGTGCCACCAGTGCTCCAGGGCTACAGCCCCAGCATTTT. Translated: CATSAPGLQPQHF.

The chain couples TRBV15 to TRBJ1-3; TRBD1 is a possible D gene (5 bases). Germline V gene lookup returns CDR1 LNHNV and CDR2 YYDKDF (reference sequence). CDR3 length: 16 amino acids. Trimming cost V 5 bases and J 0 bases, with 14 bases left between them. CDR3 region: CATSPRSTVSGNTIYF. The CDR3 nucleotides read TGTGCCACCAGCCCACGATCGACAGTCTCTGGAAACACCATATATTTT. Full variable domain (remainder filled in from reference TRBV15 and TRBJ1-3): DAMVIQNPRYQVTQFGKPVTLSCSQTLNHNVMYWYQQKSSQAPKLLFHYYDKDFNNEADTPDNFQSRRPNTSFCFLDIRSPGLGDTAMYLCATSPRSTVSGNTIYFGEGSWLTVV.

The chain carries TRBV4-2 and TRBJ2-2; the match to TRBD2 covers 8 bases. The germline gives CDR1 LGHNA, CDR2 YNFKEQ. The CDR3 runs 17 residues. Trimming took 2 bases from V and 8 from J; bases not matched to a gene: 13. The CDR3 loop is CASSQMVGAGGVGELFF. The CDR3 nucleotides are TGTGCCAGCAGCCAAATGGTCGGTGCGGGGGGTGTAGGGGAGCTGTTTTTT.

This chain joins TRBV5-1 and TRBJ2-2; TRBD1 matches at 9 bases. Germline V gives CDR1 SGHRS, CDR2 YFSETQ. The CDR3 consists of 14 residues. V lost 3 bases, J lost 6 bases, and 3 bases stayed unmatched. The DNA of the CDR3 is TGCGCCAGCAGCTGGGACAGGGAGGCCGGGGAGCTGTTTTTT. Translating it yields CASSWDREAGELFF.

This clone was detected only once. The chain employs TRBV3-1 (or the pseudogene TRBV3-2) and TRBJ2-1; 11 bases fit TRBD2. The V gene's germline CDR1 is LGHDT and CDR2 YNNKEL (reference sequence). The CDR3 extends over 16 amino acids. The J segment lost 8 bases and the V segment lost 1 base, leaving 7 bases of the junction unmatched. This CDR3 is CASSQGSSGRIYEQFF. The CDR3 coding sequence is TGTGCCAGCAGCCAAGGCTCTAGCGGGAGGATCTATGAGCAGTTCTTC.

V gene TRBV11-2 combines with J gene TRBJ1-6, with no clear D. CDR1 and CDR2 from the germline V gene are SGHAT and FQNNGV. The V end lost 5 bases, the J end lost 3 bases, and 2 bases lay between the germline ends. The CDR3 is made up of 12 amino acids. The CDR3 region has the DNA TGTGCCAGCAGCCACTATAATTCACCCCTCCACTTT. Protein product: CASSHYNSPLHF.

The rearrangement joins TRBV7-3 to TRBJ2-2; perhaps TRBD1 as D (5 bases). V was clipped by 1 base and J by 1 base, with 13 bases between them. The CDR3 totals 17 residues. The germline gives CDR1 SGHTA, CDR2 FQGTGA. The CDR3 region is CASSLSSDSLNTGELFF. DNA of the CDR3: TGTGCCAGCAGCTTAAGTTCTGACAGCCTGAACACCGGGGAGCTGTTTTTT. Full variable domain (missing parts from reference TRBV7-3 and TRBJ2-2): GAGVSQTPSNKVTEKGKYVELRCDPISGHTALYWYRQSLGQGPEFLIYFQGTGAADDSGLPNDRFFAVRPEGSVSTLKIQRTERGDSAVYLCASSLSSDSLNTGELFFGEGSRLTVL.

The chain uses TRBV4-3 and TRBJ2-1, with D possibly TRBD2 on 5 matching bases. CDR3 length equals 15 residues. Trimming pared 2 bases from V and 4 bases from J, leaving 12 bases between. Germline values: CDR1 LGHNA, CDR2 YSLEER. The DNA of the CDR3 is TGCGCCAGCAGCCAATTCGCTAGCACATACAATGAGCAGTTCTTC. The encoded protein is CASSQFASTYNEQFF.

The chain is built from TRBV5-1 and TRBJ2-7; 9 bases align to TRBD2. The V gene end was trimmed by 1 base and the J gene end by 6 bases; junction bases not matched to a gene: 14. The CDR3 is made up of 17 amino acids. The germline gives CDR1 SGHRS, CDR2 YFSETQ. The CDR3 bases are TGCGCCAGCAGCTTGATCGCTAATACAGCGGGAGGAGGCGAGCAGTACTTC. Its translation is CASSLIANTAGGGEQYF. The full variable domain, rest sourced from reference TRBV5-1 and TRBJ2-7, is KAGVTQTPRYLIKTRGQQVTLSCSPISGHRSVSWYQQTPGQGLQFLFEYFSETQRNKGNFPGRFSGRQFSNSRSEMNVSTLELGDSALYLCASSLIANTAGGGEQYFGPGTRLTVT.

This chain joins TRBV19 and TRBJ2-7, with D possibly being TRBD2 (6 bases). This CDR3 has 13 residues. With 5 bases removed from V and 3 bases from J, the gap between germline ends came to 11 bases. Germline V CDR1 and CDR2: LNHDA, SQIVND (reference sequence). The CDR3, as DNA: TGTGCCAGTAGTCGAGGTAGCGGCTACGAGCAGTACTTC. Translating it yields CASSRGSGYEQYF.